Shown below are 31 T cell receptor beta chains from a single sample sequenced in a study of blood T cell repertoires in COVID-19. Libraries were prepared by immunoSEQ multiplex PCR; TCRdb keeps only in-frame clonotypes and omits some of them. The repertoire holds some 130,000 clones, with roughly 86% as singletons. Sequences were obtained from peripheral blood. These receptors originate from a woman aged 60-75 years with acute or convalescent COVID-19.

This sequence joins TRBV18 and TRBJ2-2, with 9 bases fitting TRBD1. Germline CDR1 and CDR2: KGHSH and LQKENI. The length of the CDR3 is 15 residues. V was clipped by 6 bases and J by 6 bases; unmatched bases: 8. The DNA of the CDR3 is TGTGCCAGCTCCCTTGGGACAGGGTCGTCCGGGGAGCTGTTTTTT. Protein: CASSLGTGSSGELFF.

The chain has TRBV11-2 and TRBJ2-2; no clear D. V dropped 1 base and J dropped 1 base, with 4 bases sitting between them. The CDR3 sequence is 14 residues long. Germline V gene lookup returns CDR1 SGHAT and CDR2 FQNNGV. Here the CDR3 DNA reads TGTGCCAGCAGCTTAGCTAGGAACACCGGGGAGCTGTTTTTT. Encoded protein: CASSLARNTGELFF.

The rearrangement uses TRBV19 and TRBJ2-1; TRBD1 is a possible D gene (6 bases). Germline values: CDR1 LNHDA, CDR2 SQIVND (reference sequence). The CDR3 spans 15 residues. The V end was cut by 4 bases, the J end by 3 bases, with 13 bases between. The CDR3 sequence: CASSTTGTIYNEQFF. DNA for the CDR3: TGTGCCAGTAGTACGACAGGAACGATCTACAATGAGCAGTTCTTC.

The DNA of the CDR3 is TGTGCCACCAGTGGCGGACAGGGTGGTGCAGATACGCAGTATTTT. Translating gives CATSGGQGGADTQYF. This rearrangement joins TRBV24-1 to TRBJ2-3; 8 positions match TRBD1. The V and J ends lost 5 bases and 4 bases, in that order; junction bases with no gene match: 7. This CDR3 contains 15 residues. Germline CDR1 KGHDR, CDR2 SFDVKD.

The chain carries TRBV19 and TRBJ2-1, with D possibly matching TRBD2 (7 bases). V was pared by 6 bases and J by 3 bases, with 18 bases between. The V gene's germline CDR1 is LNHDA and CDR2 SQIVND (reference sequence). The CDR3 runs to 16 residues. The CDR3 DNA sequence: TGTGCCAGTAGACGGGGGGCTAAGGTTCTCTACAATGAGCAGTTCTTC. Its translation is CASRRGAKVLYNEQFF.

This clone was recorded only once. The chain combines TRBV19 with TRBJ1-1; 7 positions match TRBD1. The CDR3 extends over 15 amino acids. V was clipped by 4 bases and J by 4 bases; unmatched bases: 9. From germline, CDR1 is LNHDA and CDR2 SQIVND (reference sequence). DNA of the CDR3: TGTGCCAGTAGTACCTCGGGACAGAGATCCACTGAAGCTTTCTTT. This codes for CASSTSGQRSTEAFF. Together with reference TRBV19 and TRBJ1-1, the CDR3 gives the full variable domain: DGGITQSPKYLFRKEGQNVTLSCEQNLNHDAMYWYRQDPGQGLRLIYYSQIVNDFQKGDIAEGYSVSREKKESFPLTVTSAQKNPTAFYLCASSTSGQRSTEAFFGQGTRLTVV.

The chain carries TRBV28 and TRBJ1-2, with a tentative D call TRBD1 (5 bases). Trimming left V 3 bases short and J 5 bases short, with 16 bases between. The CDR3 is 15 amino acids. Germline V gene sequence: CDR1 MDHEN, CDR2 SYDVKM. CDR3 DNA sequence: TGTGCCAGCAGTTTTCTTAAAACAGGACGGTATGGCTACACCTTC. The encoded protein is CASSFLKTGRYGYTF.

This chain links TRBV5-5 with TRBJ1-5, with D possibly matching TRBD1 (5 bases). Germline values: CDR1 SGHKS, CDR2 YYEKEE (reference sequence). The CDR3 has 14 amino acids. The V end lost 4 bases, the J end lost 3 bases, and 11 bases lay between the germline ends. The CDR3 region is CASSRRQNNQPQHF. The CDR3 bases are TGTGCCAGCAGCCGACGACAGAACAATCAGCCCCAGCATTTT.

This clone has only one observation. CDR3 sequence reads: CASSVGTSGSVNTGELFF. DNA for the CDR3: TGTGCCAGCAGCGTAGGAACTAGCGGGAGTGTTAACACCGGGGAGCTGTTTTTT. The genes are TRBV9 and TRBJ2-2; 11 bases match TRBD2. This CDR3 comprises 18 residues. V was clipped by 0 bases and J by 2 bases; unmatched bases: 6. Germline V gene sequence: CDR1 SGDLS, CDR2 YYNGEE. Combining the CDR3 with reference TRBV9 and TRBJ2-2 gives the whole variable domain DSGVTQTPKHLITATGQRVTLRCSPRSGDLSVYWYQQSLDQGLQFLIQYYNGEERAKGNILERFSAQQFPDLHSELNLSSLELGDSALYFCASSVGTSGSVNTGELFFGEGSRLTVL.

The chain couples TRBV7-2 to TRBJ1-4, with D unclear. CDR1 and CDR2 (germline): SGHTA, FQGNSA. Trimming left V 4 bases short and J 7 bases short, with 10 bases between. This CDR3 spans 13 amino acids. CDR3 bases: TGTGCCAGCAGCTCGTCGGGTTTTGAAAAACTGTTTTTT. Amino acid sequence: CASSSSGFEKLFF. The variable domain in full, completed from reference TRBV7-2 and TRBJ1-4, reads GAGVSQSPSNKVTEKGKDVELRCDPISGHTALYWYRQSLGQGLEFLIYFQGNSAPDKSGLPSDRFSAERTGGSVSTLTIQRTQQEDSAVYLCASSSSGFEKLFFGSGTQLSVL.

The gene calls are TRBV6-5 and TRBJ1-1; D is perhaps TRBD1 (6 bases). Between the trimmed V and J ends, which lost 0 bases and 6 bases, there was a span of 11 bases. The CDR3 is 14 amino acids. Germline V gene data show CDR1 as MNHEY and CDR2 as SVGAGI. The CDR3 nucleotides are TGTGCCAGCAGTTACTCGGGGGCGGGGGCTGAAGCTTTCTTT. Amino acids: CASSYSGAGAEAFF.

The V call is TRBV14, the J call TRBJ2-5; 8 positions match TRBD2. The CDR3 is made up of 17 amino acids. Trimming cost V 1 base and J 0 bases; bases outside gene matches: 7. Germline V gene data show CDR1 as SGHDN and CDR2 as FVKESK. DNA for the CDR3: TGTGCCAGCAGCCAAGGTGGAATAGCGGGATACCAAGAGACCCAGTACTTC. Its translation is CASSQGGIAGYQETQYF.

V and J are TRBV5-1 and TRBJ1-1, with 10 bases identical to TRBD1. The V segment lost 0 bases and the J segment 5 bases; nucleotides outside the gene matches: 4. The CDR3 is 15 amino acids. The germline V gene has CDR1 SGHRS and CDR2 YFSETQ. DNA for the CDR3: TGCGCCAGCAGCTTGGGACAGGGGGCCTCTACTGAAGCTTTCTTT. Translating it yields CASSLGQGASTEAFF. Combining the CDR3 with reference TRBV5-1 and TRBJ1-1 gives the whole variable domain KAGVTQTPRYLIKTRGQQVTLSCSPISGHRSVSWYQQTPGQGLQFLFEYFSETQRNKGNFPGRFSGRQFSNSRSEMNVSTLELGDSALYLCASSLGQGASTEAFFGQGTRLTVV.

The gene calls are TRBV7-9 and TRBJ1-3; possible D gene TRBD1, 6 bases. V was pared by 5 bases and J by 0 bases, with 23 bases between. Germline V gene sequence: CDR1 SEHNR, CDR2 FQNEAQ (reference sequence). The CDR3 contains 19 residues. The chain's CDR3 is CASSPWGGDFYSSGNTIYF. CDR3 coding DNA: TGTGCCAGCAGCCCCTGGGGGGGCGATTTCTATTCCTCTGGAAACACCATATATTTT.

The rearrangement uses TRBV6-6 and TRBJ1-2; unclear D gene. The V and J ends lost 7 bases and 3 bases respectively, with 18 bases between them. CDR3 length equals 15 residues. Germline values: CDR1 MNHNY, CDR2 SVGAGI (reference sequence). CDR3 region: CASIPWAGSDYGYTF. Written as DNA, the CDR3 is TGTGCCAGCATCCCCTGGGCGGGGTCGGACTATGGCTACACCTTC.

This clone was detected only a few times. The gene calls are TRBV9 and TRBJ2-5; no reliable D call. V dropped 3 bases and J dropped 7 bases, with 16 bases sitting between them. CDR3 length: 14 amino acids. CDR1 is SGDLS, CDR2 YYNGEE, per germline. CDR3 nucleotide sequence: TGTGCCAGCAGCGACCGTACCCCCCCGGGGACCCAGTACTTC. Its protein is CASSDRTPPGTQYF.

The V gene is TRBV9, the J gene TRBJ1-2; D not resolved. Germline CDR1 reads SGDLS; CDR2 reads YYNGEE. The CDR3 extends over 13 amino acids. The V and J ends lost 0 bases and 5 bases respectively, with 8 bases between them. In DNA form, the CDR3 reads TGTGCCAGCAGCGTAGGTTGGAGATATGGCTACACCTTC. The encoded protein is CASSVGWRYGYTF.

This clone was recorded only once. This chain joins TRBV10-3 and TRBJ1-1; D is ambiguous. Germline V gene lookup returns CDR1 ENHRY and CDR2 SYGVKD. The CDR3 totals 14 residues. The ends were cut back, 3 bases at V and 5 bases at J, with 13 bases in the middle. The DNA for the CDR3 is TGTGCCATCAGTGAAAACCCCGGAGGGACTGAAGCTTTCTTT. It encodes CAISENPGGTEAFF.

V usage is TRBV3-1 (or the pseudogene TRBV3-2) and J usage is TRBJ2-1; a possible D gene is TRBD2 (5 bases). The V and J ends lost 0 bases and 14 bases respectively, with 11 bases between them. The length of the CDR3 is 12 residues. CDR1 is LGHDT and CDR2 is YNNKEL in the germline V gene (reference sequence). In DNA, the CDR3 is TGTGCCAGCAGCCAAGAGAGCGGTTGGAAGTTCTTC. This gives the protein CASSQESGWKFF.

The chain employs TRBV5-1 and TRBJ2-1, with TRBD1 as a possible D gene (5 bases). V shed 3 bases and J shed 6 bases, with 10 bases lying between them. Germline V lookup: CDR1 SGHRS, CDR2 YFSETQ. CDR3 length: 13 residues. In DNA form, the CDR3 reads TGCGCCAGCAGCTATCAAAGGGGCAATGAGCAGTTCTTC. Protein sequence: CASSYQRGNEQFF. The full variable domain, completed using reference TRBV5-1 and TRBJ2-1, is KAGVTQTPRYLIKTRGQQVTLSCSPISGHRSVSWYQQTPGQGLQFLFEYFSETQRNKGNFPGRFSGRQFSNSRSEMNVSTLELGDSALYLCASSYQRGNEQFFGPGTRLTVL.

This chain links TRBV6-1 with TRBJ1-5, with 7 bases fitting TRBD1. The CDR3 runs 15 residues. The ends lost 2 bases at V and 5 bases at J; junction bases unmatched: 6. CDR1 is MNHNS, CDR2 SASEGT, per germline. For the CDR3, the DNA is TGTGCCAGCAGTGAAACGGACAGGAGAGATCAGCCCCAGCATTTT. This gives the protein CASSETDRRDQPQHF.

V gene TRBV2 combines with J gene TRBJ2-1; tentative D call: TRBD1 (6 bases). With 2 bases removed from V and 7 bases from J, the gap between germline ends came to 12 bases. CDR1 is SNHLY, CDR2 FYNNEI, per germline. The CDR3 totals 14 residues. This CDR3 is CASSERTGRNEQFF. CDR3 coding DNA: TGTGCCAGCAGTGAAAGAACAGGGCGAAATGAGCAGTTCTTC.

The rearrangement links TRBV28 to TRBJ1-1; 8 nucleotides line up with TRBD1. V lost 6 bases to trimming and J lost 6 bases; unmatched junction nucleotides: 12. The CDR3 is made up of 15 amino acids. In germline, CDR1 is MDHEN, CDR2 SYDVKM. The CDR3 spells CASSSSGTGSPEAFF. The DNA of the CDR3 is TGTGCCAGCAGCTCCTCCGGGACAGGAAGCCCTGAAGCTTTCTTT.

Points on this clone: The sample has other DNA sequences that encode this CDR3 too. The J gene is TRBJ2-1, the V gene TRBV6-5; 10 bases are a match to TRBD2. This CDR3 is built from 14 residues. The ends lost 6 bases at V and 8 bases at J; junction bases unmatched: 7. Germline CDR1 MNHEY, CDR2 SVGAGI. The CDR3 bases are TGTGCCAGCAGCCTAGCGGGAGTGGTCGATGAGCAGTTCTTC. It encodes CASSLAGVVDEQFF.

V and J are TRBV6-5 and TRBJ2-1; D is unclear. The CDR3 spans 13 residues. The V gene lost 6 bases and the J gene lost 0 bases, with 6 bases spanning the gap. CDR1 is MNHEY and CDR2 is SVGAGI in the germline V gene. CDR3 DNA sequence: TGTGCCAGCAGAGCAGGCTCCTACAATGAGCAGTTCTTC. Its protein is CASRAGSYNEQFF.

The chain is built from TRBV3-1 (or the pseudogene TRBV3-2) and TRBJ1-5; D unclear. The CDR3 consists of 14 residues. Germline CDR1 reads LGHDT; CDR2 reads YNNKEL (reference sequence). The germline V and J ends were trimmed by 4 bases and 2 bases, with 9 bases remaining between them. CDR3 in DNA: TGTGCCAGCAGCCGAGGTGGTGGCAATCAGCCCCAGCATTTT. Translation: CASSRGGGNQPQHF.

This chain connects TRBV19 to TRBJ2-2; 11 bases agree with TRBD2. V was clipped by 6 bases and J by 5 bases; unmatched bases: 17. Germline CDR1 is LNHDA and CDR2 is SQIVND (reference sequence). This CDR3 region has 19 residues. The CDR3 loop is CASSLSGTSGPWGTGELFF. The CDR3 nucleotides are TGTGCCAGTAGCCTATCCGGGACTAGCGGTCCCTGGGGGACCGGGGAGCTGTTTTTT.

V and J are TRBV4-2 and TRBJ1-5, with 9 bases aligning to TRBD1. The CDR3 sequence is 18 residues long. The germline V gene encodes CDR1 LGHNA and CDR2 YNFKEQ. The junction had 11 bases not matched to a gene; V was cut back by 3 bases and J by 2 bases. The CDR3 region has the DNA TGTGCCAGCAGCCAGGCACAGGGGGCTGGGGTGGGCAATCAGCCCCAGCATTTT. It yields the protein CASSQAQGAGVGNQPQHF.

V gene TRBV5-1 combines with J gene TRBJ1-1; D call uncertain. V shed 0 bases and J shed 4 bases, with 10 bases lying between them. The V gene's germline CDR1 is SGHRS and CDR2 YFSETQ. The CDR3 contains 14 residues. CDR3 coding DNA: TGCGCCAGCAGCTTGGACGGCGGAGTCACTGAAGCTTTCTTT. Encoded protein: CASSLDGGVTEAFF.

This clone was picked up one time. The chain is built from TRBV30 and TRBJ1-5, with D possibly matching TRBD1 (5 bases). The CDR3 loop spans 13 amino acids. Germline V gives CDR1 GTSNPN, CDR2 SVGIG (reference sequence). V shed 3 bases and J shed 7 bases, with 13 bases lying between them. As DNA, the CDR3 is TGTGCCTGGAGACGACTGGAGGGGCAGCCCCAGCATTTT. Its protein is CAWRRLEGQPQHF.

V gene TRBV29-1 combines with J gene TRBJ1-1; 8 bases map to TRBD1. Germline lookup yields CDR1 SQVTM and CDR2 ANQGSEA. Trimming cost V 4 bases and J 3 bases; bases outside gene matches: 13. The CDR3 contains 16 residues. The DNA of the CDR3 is TGCAGCGTTGTAGAACCTCAGGGGGCGGGGGACACTGAAGCTTTCTTT. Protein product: CSVVEPQGAGDTEAFF.